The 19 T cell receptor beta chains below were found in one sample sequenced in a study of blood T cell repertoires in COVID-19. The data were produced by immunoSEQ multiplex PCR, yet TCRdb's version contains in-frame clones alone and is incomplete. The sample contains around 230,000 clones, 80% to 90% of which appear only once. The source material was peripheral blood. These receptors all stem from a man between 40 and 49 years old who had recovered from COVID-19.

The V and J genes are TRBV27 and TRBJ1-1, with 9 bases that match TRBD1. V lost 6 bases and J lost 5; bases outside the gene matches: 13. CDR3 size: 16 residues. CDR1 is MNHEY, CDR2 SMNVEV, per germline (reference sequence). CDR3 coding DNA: TGTGCCAGCAGCAAAACGACAGGGGGGTTGCGGACTGAAGCTTTCTTT. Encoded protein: CASSKTTGGLRTEAFF.

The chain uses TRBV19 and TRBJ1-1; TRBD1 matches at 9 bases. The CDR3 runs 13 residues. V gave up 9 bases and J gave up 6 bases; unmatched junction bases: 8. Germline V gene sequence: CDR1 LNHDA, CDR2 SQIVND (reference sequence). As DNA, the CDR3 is TGTGCCAGCCAGGGACAGGGACTCGCTGAAGCTTTCTTT. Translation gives CASQGQGLAEAFF.

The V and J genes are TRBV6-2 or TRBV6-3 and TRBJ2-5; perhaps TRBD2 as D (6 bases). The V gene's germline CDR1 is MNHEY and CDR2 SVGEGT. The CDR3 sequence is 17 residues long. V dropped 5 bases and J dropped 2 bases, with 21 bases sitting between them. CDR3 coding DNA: TGTGCCAGCAGTCTGTATGCGGGGATCTCAAAACAAGAGACCCAGTACTTC. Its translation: CASSLYAGISKQETQYF.

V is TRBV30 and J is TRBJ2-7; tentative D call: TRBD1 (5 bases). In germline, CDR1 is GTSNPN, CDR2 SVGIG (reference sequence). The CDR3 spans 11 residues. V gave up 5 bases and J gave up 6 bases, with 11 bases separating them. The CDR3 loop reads CAWSRAREQYF. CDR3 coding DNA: TGTGCCTGGTCCAGGGCGCGCGAGCAGTACTTC.

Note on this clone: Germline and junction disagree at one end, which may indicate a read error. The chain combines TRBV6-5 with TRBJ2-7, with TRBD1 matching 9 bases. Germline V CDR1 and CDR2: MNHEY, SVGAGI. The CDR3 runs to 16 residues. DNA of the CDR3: TGTGCCAGCATTTACCTCGGACAGGGGTTCTCCTACGAGCAGTACTTC. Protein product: CASIYLGQGFSYEQYF.

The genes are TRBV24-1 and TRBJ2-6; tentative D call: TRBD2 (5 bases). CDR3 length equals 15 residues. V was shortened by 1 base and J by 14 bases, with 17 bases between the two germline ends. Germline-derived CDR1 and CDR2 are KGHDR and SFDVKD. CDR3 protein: CATSDFGQAGCLLTF. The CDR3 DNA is TGTGCCACCAGTGATTTTGGGCAGGCGGGCTGTCTCCTGACTTTC.

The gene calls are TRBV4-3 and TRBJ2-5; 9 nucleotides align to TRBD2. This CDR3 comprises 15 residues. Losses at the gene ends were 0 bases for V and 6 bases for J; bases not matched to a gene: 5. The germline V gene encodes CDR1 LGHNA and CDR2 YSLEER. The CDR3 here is CASSQDLAGEKTQYF. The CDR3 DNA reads TGCGCCAGCAGCCAAGATTTAGCGGGGGAGAAGACCCAGTACTTC.

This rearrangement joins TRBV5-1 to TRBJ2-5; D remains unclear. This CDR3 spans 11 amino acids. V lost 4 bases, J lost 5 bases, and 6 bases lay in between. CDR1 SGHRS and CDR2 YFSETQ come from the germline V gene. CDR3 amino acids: CASSIEETQYF. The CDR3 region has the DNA TGCGCCAGCAGCATCGAGGAGACCCAGTACTTC.

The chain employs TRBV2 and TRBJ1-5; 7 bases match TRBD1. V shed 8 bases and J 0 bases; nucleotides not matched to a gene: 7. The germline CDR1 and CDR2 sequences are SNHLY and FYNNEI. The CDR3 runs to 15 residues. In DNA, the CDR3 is TGTGCCAGCGGGGGGACAGATTTTAGCAATCAGCCCCAGCATTTT. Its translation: CASGGTDFSNQPQHF.

The CDR3 loop reads CASSLTGDAGKGYTF. CDR3 in DNA: TGTGCCAGCAGCTTAACGGGGGATGCAGGGAAGGGCTACACCTTC. The chain links TRBV7-2 to TRBJ1-2; maybe TRBD1 (5 bases). Trimming cost V 2 bases and J 8 bases, with 18 bases left between them. Germline V gene sequence: CDR1 SGHTA, CDR2 FQGNSA. This CDR3 contains 15 residues.

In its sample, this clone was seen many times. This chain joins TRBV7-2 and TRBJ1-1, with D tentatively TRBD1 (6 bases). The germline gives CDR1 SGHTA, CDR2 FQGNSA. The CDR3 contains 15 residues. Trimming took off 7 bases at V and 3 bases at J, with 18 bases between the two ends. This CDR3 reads CASIIRQAGDTEAFF. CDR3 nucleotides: TGTGCCAGCATCATACGACAGGCTGGGGACACTGAAGCTTTCTTT.

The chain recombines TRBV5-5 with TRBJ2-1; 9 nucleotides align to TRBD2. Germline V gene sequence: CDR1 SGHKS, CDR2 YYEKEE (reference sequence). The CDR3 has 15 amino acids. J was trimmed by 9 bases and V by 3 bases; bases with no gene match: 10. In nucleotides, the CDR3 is TGTGCCAGCAGCTCACTAGCGGGCCCCACCGGTGAGCAGTTCTTC. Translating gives CASSSLAGPTGEQFF.

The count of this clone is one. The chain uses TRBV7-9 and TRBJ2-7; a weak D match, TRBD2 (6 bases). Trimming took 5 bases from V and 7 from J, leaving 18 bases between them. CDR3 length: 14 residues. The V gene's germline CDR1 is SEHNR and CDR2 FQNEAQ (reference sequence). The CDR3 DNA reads TGTGCCAGCAGCACGACCGGGGGTTTGAGGGAGCAGTACTTC. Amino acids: CASSTTGGLREQYF.

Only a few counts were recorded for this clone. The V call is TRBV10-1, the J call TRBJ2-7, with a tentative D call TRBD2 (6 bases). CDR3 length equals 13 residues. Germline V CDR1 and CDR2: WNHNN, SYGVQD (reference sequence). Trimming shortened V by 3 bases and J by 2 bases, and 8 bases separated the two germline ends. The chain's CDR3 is CASSDASAYEQYF. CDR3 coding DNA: TGCGCCAGCAGTGATGCTAGCGCCTACGAGCAGTACTTC.

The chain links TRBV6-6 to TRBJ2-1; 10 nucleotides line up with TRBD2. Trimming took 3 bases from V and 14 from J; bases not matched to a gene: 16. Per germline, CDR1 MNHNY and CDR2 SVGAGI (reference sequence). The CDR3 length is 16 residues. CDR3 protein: CASSYFGLAESPVEFF. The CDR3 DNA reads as TGTGCCAGCAGTTATTTCGGACTAGCGGAATCCCCGGTTGAGTTCTTC.

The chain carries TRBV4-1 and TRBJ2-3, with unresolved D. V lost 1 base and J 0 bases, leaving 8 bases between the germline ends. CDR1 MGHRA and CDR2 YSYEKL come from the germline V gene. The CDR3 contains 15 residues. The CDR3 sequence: CASSQALGSTDTQYF. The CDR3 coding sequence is TGCGCCAGCAGCCAAGCCCTCGGGAGCACAGATACGCAGTATTTT.

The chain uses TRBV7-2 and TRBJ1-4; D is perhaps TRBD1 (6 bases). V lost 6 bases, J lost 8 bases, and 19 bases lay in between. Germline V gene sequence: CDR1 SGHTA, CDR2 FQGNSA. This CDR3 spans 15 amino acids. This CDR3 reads CASSLTRGKGEKLFF. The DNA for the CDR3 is TGTGCCAGCAGTCTGACCAGGGGAAAGGGGGAAAAACTGTTTTTT.

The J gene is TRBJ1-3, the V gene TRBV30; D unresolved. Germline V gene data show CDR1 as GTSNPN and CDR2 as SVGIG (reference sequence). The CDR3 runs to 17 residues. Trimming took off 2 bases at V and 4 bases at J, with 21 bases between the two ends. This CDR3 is CAWSLPKSGRWGNTIYF. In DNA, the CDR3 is TGTGCCTGGAGTTTACCGAAGTCAGGCCGGTGGGGAAACACCATATATTTT.

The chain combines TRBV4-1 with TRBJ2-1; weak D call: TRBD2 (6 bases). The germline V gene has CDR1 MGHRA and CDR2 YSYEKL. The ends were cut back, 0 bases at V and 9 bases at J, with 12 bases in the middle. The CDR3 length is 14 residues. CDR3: CASSQDREFTEQFF. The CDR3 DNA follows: TGCGCCAGCAGCCAAGATCGGGAGTTCACTGAGCAGTTCTTC.